The clone carrying this TCR beta chain was detected only once. The data stem from a study of blood T cell repertoires in COVID-19. At the level of the study: The study drew acute and convalescent COVID-19 samples from the United States, Italy and Spain.

Germline loops: CDR1 MNHEY, CDR2 SMNVEV (reference sequence). The CDR3 consists of 15 residues. With 0 bases removed from V and 6 bases from J, the gap between germline ends came to 12 bases. In the original processing: Estimated nucleated cell counts came from reference gene primer amplification. The repertoire was sequenced with immunoSEQ multiplex PCR; TCRdb's copy has only in-frame clones and lacks some. V, J and clone size derive from that table, while D and trimming were established from the DNA sequence. This sample has around 140,000 clones, with around nine tenths found just once. This sequence was found in a woman in her fifties or sixties with acute or convalescent COVID-19. The source material was peripheral blood. The chain links TRBV27 to TRBJ1-5; no firm D call. DNA for the CDR3: TGTGCCAGCAGTTTATCAACGGGGTTGGGTCAGCCCCAGCATTTT. It yields the protein CASSLSTGLGQPQHF.